The entry that follows covers one T cell receptor (beta chain) sequence. This entry comes from a study of T cells in localized non-small cell lung cancer. TCRdb keeps only in-frame clones here, not all; method: immunoSEQ multiplex PCR. The sample holds under 40,000 clones, around nine tenths seen once. The sequence derives from a woman between 40 and 69 years old with stage I lung adenocarcinoma. This specimen was peripheral blood, taken before any cancer treatment.

The CDR3 DNA sequence: TGTGCCAGTAGTATATCGCCAGTGAACTATAATTCACCCCTCCACTTT. It translates to CASSISPVNYNSPLHF. The chain joins TRBV19 to TRBJ1-6; D unclear. V lost 2 bases, J lost 3 bases, and 11 bases lay in between. Germline V gene data show CDR1 as LNHDA and CDR2 as SQIVND (reference sequence). The CDR3 runs to 16 residues.